This entry concerns a single TCR beta chain. The data belong to a study of blood T cell repertoires in COVID-19. As for the study in general: PBMCs, B-cell-depleted T cells, or T cells were the source of the cDNA or gDNA that made up the material.

Germline V gene sequence: CDR1 MGHRA, CDR2 YSYEKL. V was trimmed by 1 base and J by 9 bases, leaving 19 bases between them. CDR3 length: 16 residues. As handled by the study authors: Amplifying reference gene primers gave estimates of nucleated cell counts. The protocol was immunoSEQ multiplex PCR, while the TCRdb copy is restricted to in-frame clones and leaves out a portion. V, J and clone size are taken as reported in that table, and D and trimming were inferred from the DNA itself. The sample shows just over 150,000 clones, more than 85% of them seen only once. The sequencing input was peripheral blood. The sequence was obtained from a woman aged 70-85 years with acute or convalescent COVID-19. The chain employs TRBV4-1 and TRBJ1-5; D is unclear. CDR3 sequence (DNA): TGCGCCAGCAGCCAAGCTCAGACCCCGGGTGGAGGGCCCCAGCATTTT. Its protein product is CASSQAQTPGGGPQHF.